This passage covers 3 T cell receptor beta chains from one sample sequenced in a study of beta chain features in type 1 diabetes. The study reverse transcribed the entire isolated RNA, so it sequenced expressed TCRB transcripts. Only in-frame clones appear in the TCRdb table, and some are missing; sequencing was by immunoSEQ multiplex PCR. The repertoire holds hundreds of thousands of clones, with about 15% as singletons. What was sequenced was central memory CD4+ T cells from blood. Receptor source: a man aged 30 to 45 in good health.

This clone turned up a few times. The J gene is TRBJ2-5, the V gene TRBV9, with D perhaps TRBD1 (5 bases). With the DNA end fitting TRBJ2-7 better, the J assignment may be wrong. CDR1 and CDR2 from the germline V gene are SGDLS and YYNGEE. This CDR3 has 15 amino acids. The CDR3 sequence is CASSVGSRDIYEQYF. CDR3 DNA sequence: TGTGCCAGCAGCGTAGGAAGCAGGGATATCTACGAGCAGTACTTC.

In the case of this clone: A read error may account for a junction end that differs from germline. The chain uses TRBV10-3 and TRBJ2-3; 11 positions match TRBD2. The CDR3 is 16 amino acids. Germline V gene data show CDR1 as ENHRY and CDR2 as SYGVKD. The CDR3 region is CATRIIAGGFGDTQYF. The CDR3 DNA is TGTGCCACCAGAATAATAGCGGGAGGGTTTGGAGATACGCAATATTTT.

This clone was observed a few times. This chain uses TRBV7-2 with TRBJ2-5; the D call may be TRBD1 or TRBD2 (6 bases each). The V gene's germline CDR1 is SGHTA and CDR2 FQGNSA. CDR3 length: 17 residues. The V and J ends lost 4 bases and 3 bases respectively, with 21 bases between them. CDR3 loop: CASSSLGRAGGEETQYF. As DNA, the CDR3 is TGTGCCAGCAGCTCCTTAGGCCGGGCCGGGGGCGAAGAGACCCAGTACTTC.